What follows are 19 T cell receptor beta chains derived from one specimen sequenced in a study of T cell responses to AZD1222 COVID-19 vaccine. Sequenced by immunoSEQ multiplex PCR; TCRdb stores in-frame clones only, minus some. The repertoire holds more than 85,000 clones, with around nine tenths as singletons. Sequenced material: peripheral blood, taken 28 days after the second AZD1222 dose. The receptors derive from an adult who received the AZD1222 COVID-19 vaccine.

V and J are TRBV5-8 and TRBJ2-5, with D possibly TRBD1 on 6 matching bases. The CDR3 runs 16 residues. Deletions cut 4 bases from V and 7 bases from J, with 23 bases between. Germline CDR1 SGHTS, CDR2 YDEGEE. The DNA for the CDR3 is TGTGCCAGCAGCCGCCAACTGACAGGCGATTTAGGGACCCAGTACTTC. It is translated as CASSRQLTGDLGTQYF.

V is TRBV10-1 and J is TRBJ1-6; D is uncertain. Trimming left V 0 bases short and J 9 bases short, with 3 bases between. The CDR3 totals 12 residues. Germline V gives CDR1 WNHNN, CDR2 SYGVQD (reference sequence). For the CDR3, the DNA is TGCGCCAGCAGTGAGTCGACTTCACCCCTCCACTTT. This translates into CASSESTSPLHF.

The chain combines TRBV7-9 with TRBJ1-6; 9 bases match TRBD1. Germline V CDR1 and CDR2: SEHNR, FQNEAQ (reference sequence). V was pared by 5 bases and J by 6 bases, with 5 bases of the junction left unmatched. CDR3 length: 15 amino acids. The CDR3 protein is CASSPGTGFNSPLHF. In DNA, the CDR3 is TGTGCCAGCAGCCCAGGGACAGGGTTTAATTCACCCCTCCACTTT.

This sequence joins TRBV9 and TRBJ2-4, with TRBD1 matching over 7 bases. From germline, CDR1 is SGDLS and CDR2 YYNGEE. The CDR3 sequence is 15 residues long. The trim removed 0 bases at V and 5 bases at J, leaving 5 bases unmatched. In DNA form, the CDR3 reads TGTGCCAGCAGCGTAGAGGGGACAGCTCAAAACATTCAGTACTTC. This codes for CASSVEGTAQNIQYF.

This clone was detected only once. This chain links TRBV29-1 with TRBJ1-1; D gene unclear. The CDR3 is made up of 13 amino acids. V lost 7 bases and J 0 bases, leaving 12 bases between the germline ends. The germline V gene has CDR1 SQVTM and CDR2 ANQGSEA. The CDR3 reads CSAAQSMNTEAFF. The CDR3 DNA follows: TGCAGCGCCGCACAGAGTATGAACACTGAAGCTTTCTTT.

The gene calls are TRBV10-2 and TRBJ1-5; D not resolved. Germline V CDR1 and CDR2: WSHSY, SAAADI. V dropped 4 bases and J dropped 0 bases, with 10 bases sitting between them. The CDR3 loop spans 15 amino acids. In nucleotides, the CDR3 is TGCGCCAGCAGTGTTACCGGTAATAGCAATCAGCCCCAGCATTTT. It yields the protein CASSVTGNSNQPQHF.

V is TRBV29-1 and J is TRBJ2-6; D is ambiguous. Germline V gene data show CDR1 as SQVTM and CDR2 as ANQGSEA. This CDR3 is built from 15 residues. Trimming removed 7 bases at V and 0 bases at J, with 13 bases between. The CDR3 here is CSATYRFSGANVLTF. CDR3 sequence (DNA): TGCAGCGCTACTTATCGTTTCTCTGGGGCCAACGTCCTGACTTTC. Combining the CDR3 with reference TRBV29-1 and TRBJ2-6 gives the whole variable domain SAVISQKPSRDICQRGTSLTIQCQVDSQVTMMFWYRQQPGQSLTLIATANQGSEATYESGFVIDKFPISRPNLTFSTLTVSNMSPEDSSIYLCSATYRFSGANVLTFGAGSRLTVL.

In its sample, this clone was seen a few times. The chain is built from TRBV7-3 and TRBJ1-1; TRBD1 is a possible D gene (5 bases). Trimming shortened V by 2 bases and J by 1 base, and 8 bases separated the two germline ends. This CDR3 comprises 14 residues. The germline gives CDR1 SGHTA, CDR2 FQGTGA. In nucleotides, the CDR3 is TGTGCCAGCAGCTTACATCAGGGGAACACTGAAGCTTTCTTT. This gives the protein CASSLHQGNTEAFF.

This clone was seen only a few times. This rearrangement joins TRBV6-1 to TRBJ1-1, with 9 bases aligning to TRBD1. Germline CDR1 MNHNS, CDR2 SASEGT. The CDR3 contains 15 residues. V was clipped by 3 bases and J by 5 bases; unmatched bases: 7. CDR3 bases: TGTGCCAGCAGTGACCTGACAGGGGGAAGGACTGAAGCTTTCTTT. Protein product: CASSDLTGGRTEAFF.

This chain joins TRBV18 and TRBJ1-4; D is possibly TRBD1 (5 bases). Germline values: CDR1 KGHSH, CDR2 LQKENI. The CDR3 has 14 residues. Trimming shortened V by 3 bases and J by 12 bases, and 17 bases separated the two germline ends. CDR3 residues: CASSPSGEGIELFF. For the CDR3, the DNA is TGTGCCAGCTCACCGTCTGGGGAGGGGATTGAACTGTTTTTT.

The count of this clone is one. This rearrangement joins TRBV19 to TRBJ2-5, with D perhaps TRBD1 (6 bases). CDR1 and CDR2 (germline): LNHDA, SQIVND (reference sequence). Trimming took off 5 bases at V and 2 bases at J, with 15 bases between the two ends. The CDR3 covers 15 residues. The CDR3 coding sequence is TGTGCCAGTAGTGCGAGCCTCGGACAGCAAGAGACCCAGTACTTC. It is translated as CASSASLGQQETQYF.

CDR3 amino acids: CATSDPTDSNQPQHF. The CDR3 DNA sequence: TGTGCCACCAGTGATCCGACAGATAGCAATCAGCCCCAGCATTTT. The chain has TRBV24-1 and TRBJ1-5; TRBD1 might be the D (5 bases). CDR3 length equals 15 residues. The germline gives CDR1 KGHDR, CDR2 SFDVKD. The V and J ends lost 3 bases and 0 bases respectively, with 8 bases between them.

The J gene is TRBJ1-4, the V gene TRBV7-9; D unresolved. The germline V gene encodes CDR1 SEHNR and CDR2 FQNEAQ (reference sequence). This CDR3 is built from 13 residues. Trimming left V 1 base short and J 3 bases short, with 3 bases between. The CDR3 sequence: CASSLGANEKLFF. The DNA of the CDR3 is TGTGCCAGCAGCTTAGGGGCTAATGAAAAACTGTTTTTT. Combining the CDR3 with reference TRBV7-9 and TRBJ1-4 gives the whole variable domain DTGVSQNPRHKITKRGQNVTFRCDPISEHNRLYWYRQTLGQGPEFLTYFQNEAQLEKSRLLSDRFSAERPKGSFSTLEIQRTEQGDSAMYLCASSLGANEKLFFGSGTQLSVL.

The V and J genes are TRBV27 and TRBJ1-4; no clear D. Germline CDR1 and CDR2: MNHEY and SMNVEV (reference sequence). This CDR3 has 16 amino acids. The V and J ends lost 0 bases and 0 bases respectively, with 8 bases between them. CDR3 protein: CASSLSLEATNEKLFF. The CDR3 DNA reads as TGTGCCAGCAGTTTATCGTTAGAAGCAACTAATGAAAAACTGTTTTTT.

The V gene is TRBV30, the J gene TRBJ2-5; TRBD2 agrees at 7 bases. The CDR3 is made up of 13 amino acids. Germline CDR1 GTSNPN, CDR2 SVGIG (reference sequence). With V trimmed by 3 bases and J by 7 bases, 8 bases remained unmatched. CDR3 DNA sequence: TGTGCCTGGAGCCCTGCGGGAGTGGGGACCCAGTACTTC. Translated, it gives CAWSPAGVGTQYF. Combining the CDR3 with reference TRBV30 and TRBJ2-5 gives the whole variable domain SQTIHQWPATLVQPVGSPLSLECTVEGTSNPNLYWYRQAAGRGLQLLFYSVGIGQISSEVPQNLSASRPQDRQFILSSKKLLLSDSGFYLCAWSPAGVGTQYFGPGTRLLVL.

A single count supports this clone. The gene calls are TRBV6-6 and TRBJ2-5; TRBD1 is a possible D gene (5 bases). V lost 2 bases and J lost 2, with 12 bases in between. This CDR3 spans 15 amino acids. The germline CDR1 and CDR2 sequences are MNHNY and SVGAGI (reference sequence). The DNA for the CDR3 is TGTGCCAGCAGTTACCCGGACACCATTCAAGAGACCCAGTACTTC. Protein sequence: CASSYPDTIQETQYF.

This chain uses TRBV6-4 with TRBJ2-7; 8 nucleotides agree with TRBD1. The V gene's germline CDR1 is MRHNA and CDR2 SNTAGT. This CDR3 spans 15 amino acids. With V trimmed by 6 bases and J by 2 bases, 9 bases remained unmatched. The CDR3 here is CASSGTGTKPYEQYF. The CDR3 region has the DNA TGTGCCAGCAGCGGGACAGGAACGAAACCCTACGAGCAGTACTTC.

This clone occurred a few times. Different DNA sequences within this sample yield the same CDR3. The chain's CDR3 is CASSLTSGYEQYF. CDR3 sequence (DNA): TGTGCCAGCAGTCTCACTTCAGGCTACGAGCAGTACTTC. The chain recombines TRBV27 with TRBJ2-7; the D is unclear. Per the germline V gene, CDR1 is MNHEY and CDR2 is SMNVEV (reference sequence). Trimming pared 5 bases from V and 3 bases from J, leaving 11 bases between. The CDR3 contains 13 residues.

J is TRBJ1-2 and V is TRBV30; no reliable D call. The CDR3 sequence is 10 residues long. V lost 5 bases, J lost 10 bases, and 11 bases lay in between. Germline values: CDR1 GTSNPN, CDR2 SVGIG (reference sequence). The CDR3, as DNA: TGTGCCTGGTATGGACGGCACTACACCTTC. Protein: CAWYGRHYTF.